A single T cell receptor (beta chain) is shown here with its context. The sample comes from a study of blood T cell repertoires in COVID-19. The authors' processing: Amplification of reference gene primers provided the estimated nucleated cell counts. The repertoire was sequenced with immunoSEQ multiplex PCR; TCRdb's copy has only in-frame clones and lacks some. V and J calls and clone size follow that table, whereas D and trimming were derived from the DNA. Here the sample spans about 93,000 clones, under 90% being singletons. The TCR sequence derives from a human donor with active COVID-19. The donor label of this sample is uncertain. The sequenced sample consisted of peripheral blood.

CDR3 DNA: TGTGCCAGCAGCTTAGGAGGCGTTCGGCTAAATTCACCCCTCCACTTT. Encoded protein: CASSLGGVRLNSPLHF. V is TRBV7-6 and J is TRBJ1-6; D not certain. This CDR3 has 16 residues. Looked up from germline, CDR1 is SGHVS and CDR2 is FNYEAQ. V was pared by 1 base and J by 7 bases, with 14 bases between.